The 10 T cell receptor beta chains reported below all come from one sample, sequenced in a study of OX40 agonist ivuxolimab in advanced cancers. The repertoire was sequenced with immunoSEQ multiplex PCR; TCRdb's copy has only in-frame clones and lacks some. The sample has tens of thousands of clones; about 86% are singletons. This specimen consisted of CD4+ or CD8+ T cells sorted from blood, obtained in a trial of the OX40 agonist ivuxolimab. All receptors come from an adult with an advanced solid tumor such as melanoma, head and neck, liver or kidney cancer.

The chain has TRBV14 and TRBJ2-2; unclear D gene. The CDR3 extends over 13 amino acids. From germline, CDR1 is SGHDN and CDR2 FVKESK. Deletions cut 0 bases from V and 7 bases from J, with 6 bases between. CDR3 amino acids: CASSQDLFGELFF. CDR3 coding DNA: TGTGCCAGCAGCCAAGATCTTTTCGGGGAGCTGTTTTTT. The whole variable domain, filled in from reference TRBV14 and TRBJ2-2, reads EAGVTQFPSHSVIEKGQTVTLRCDPISGHDNLYWYRRVMGKEIKFLLHFVKESKQDESGMPNNRFLAERTGGTYSTLKVQPAELEDSGVYFCASSQDLFGELFFGEGSRLTVL.

The V gene is TRBV4-3, the J gene TRBJ2-7, with D possibly being TRBD1 (6 bases). The V and J ends lost 4 bases and 7 bases respectively, with 20 bases between them. The germline V gene has CDR1 LGHNA and CDR2 YSLEER. The length of the CDR3 is 15 residues. The CDR3 region is CASSRQPGQQGEQYF. Written as DNA, the CDR3 is TGCGCCAGCAGCCGGCAACCGGGACAACAGGGTGAGCAGTACTTC.

The chain couples TRBV6-6 to TRBJ1-6, with 12 bases matching TRBD1. Germline loops: CDR1 MNHNY, CDR2 SVGAGI (reference sequence). V shed 2 bases and J 10 bases; nucleotides not matched to a gene: 3. The CDR3 has 15 amino acids. The CDR3 DNA reads as TGTGCCAGCAGTTACGGGACAGGGGGCAGGTCACCCCTCCACTTT. It encodes CASSYGTGGRSPLHF.

The chain recombines TRBV5-1 with TRBJ2-5, with D perhaps matching TRBD1 or TRBD2 (5 bases each). The CDR3 contains 15 residues. Germline-derived CDR1 and CDR2 are SGHRS and YFSETQ. The germline V and J ends were trimmed by 2 bases and 2 bases, with 13 bases remaining between them. CDR3 amino acids: CASSFEGKGQETQYF. The CDR3 nucleotides are TGCGCCAGCAGCTTTGAGGGGAAGGGACAAGAGACCCAGTACTTC. Drawing the rest from reference TRBV5-1 and TRBJ2-5, the complete variable domain is KAGVTQTPRYLIKTRGQQVTLSCSPISGHRSVSWYQQTPGQGLQFLFEYFSETQRNKGNFPGRFSGRQFSNSRSEMNVSTLELGDSALYLCASSFEGKGQETQYFGPGTRLLVL.

This rearrangement joins TRBV11-3 to TRBJ2-7; D uncertain. This CDR3 spans 14 amino acids. Germline-derived CDR1 and CDR2 are SGHNT and YENEEA. V lost 2 bases and J lost 7, with 15 bases in between. CDR3 sequence reads: CASSLSPVTGEQYF. CDR3 in DNA: TGTGCCAGCAGCTTAAGTCCGGTGACTGGTGAGCAGTACTTC.

The J gene is TRBJ2-1, the V gene TRBV7-2, with D hard to call. V was trimmed by 4 bases and J by 6 bases, leaving 22 bases between them. Germline V CDR1 and CDR2: SGHTA, FQGNSA. The CDR3 totals 17 residues. In DNA, the CDR3 is TGTGCCAGCAGCTCCCGACACAGTGCCCTACTAATCAATGAGCAGTTCTTC. As protein: CASSSRHSALLINEQFF.

This chain joins TRBV5-8 and TRBJ1-6, with D unclear. The CDR3 length is 14 residues. Trimming removed 0 bases at V and 6 bases at J, with 7 bases between. Germline CDR1 reads SGHTS; CDR2 reads YDEGEE. In DNA form, the CDR3 reads TGTGCCAGCAGCTTGGGAGCCTTTAATTCACCCCTCCACTTT. It is translated as CASSLGAFNSPLHF.

The chain has TRBV5-4 and TRBJ1-1; no definite D call. Germline CDR1 SGHNT, CDR2 YYREEE (reference sequence). The CDR3 has 16 residues. Trimming left V 4 bases short and J 2 bases short, with 18 bases between. The CDR3 DNA sequence: TGTGCCAGCAGCCCCGGCGGGGTTGAGCGAAACACTGAAGCTTTCTTT. Encoded protein: CASSPGGVERNTEAFF.

The CDR3 DNA is TGCGCCAGCAGCACCCGGACAGGGGGAGGGACAGATACGCAGTATTTT. Translating it yields CASSTRTGGGTDTQYF. V gene TRBV5-1 combines with J gene TRBJ2-3, with 10 bases identical to TRBD1. The CDR3 loop spans 16 amino acids. J lost 3 bases, V lost 4 bases, and 8 bases had no gene match. Germline values: CDR1 SGHRS, CDR2 YFSETQ.

This chain joins TRBV6-1 and TRBJ2-2, with 8 bases identical to TRBD2. The CDR3 length is 14 residues. The V gene's germline CDR1 is MNHNS and CDR2 SASEGT. V lost 3 bases and J lost 3; bases outside the gene matches: 0. The CDR3 here is CASSERGDTGELFF. In DNA form, the CDR3 reads TGTGCCAGCAGTGAGCGGGGGGACACCGGGGAGCTGTTTTTT.